The 18 T cell receptor beta chains given below trace back to one sample, sequenced in a study of blood T cell repertoires in COVID-19. Produced via immunoSEQ multiplex PCR; TCRdb's table is partial and in-frame only. The sample lists fewer than 300,000 clones; roughly 87% were seen once. The specimen was peripheral blood. These receptors were obtained from a woman aged 25-40 years with acute or convalescent COVID-19.

The genes are TRBV7-8 and TRBJ2-1, with D perhaps TRBD1 (5 bases). Germline CDR1 SGHVS, CDR2 FQNEAQ. V lost 0 bases and J lost 8, with 8 bases in between. The CDR3 consists of 13 residues. CDR3 in DNA: TGTGCCAGCAGCTTAGCCCCAGGGTATGAGCAGTTCTTC. As protein: CASSLAPGYEQFF.

This chain links TRBV3-1 (or the pseudogene TRBV3-2) with TRBJ1-1; D is ambiguous. The V end lost 4 bases, the J end lost 2 bases, and 8 bases lay between the germline ends. CDR1 is LGHDT and CDR2 is YNNKEL in the germline V gene (reference sequence). CDR3 size: 13 residues. The CDR3 DNA is TGTGCCAGCAGCCGATCGAGAAACACTGAAGCTTTCTTT. This gives the protein CASSRSRNTEAFF.

V gene TRBV2 combines with J gene TRBJ1-3; 9 positions agree with TRBD1. Germline-derived CDR1 and CDR2 are SNHLY and FYNNEI. This CDR3 spans 16 amino acids. Unmatched junction bases numbered 11, after V lost 4 bases and J lost 7 bases. The CDR3 spells CASSVRDRVLGNTIYF. The CDR3 region has the DNA TGTGCCAGCAGTGTCCGGGACAGGGTCCTGGGGAACACCATATATTTT. Full variable domain (outside the CDR3, taken from reference TRBV2 and TRBJ1-3): EPEVTQTPSHQVTQMGQEVILRCVPISNHLYFYWYRQILGQKVEFLVSFYNNEISEKSEIFDDQFSVERPDGSNFTLKIRSTKLEDSAMYFCASSVRDRVLGNTIYFGEGSWLTVV.

The gene calls are TRBV29-1 and TRBJ1-1, with a tentative D call TRBD1 (6 bases). Germline CDR1 reads SQVTM; CDR2 reads ANQGSEA. The CDR3 sequence is 11 residues long. V lost 7 bases and J 1 base, leaving 7 bases between the germline ends. CDR3 sequence (DNA): TGCAGCGGACAGGAGAACACTGAAGCTTTCTTT. This encodes CSGQENTEAFF.

This clone was recorded a few times. The gene calls are TRBV19 and TRBJ1-1, with no clear D. Germline CDR1 LNHDA, CDR2 SQIVND (reference sequence). Trimming stripped 3 bases from V and 2 bases from J, with 7 bases between. The CDR3 has 13 amino acids. The DNA for the CDR3 is TGTGCCAGTAGTATGGCGGTAAACACTGAAGCTTTCTTT. Translated: CASSMAVNTEAFF.

The J gene is TRBJ2-3, the V gene TRBV5-1; D not certain. This CDR3 is 15 amino acids long. CDR1 and CDR2 from the germline V gene are SGHRS and YFSETQ. V lost 1 base and J lost 4, with 13 bases in between. The CDR3 region is CASSLIFSSADTQYF. Written as DNA, the CDR3 is TGCGCCAGCAGCTTGATTTTTTCTTCCGCAGATACGCAGTATTTT.

The chain combines TRBV5-1 with TRBJ2-7, with TRBD1 identical over 10 bases. The V segment lost 4 bases and the J segment 7 bases; nucleotides outside the gene matches: 14. Germline V gene data show CDR1 as SGHRS and CDR2 as YFSETQ. The CDR3 totals 16 residues. The CDR3 bases are TGCGCCAGCAGCCCACAGGTTCGACAGGGGGCGAAAGAGCAGTACTTC. Translation: CASSPQVRQGAKEQYF.

The rearrangement joins TRBV10-3 to TRBJ2-1; weak D call: TRBD2 (6 bases). Trimming took off 11 bases at V and 0 bases at J, with 11 bases between the two ends. The CDR3 sequence is 13 residues long. The V gene's germline CDR1 is ENHRY and CDR2 SYGVKD. The CDR3 nucleotides are TGTGCCCTCGGGCGGGGCTCCTACAATGAGCAGTTCTTC. The encoded protein is CALGRGSYNEQFF.

The rearrangement joins TRBV9 to TRBJ2-2; 7 bases map to TRBD2. J lost 6 bases, V lost 3 bases, and 8 bases had no gene match. This CDR3 region has 15 residues. Germline V gene sequence: CDR1 SGDLS, CDR2 YYNGEE. The CDR3 DNA follows: TGTGCCAGCAGCGACCTAGCGGTTGGGGCCGGGGAGCTGTTTTTT. Translation gives CASSDLAVGAGELFF.

V gene TRBV15 combines with J gene TRBJ2-7, with TRBD2 matching over 11 bases. CDR3 length: 15 residues. The germline gives CDR1 LNHNV, CDR2 YYDKDF (reference sequence). The V gene end was trimmed by 0 bases and the J gene end by 3 bases; junction bases not matched to a gene: 1. DNA of the CDR3: TGTGCCACCAGCAGAGATGGGACTAGCGGCTACGAGCAGTACTTC. Its protein product is CATSRDGTSGYEQYF.

The chain joins TRBV14 to TRBJ2-1; D might be TRBD2 (6 bases). Germline CDR1 SGHDN, CDR2 FVKESK. The CDR3 extends over 14 amino acids. The V gene lost 3 bases and the J gene lost 8 bases, with 14 bases spanning the gap. The CDR3: CASSHSGTRHEQFF. The CDR3 DNA is TGTGCCAGCAGCCACTCCGGGACTCGGCATGAGCAGTTCTTC. The full variable domain, completed using reference TRBV14 and TRBJ2-1, is EAGVTQFPSHSVIEKGQTVTLRCDPISGHDNLYWYRRVMGKEIKFLLHFVKESKQDESGMPNNRFLAERTGGTYSTLKVQPAELEDSGVYFCASSHSGTRHEQFFGPGTRLTVL.

The genes are TRBV3-1 (or the pseudogene TRBV3-2) and TRBJ2-5; D remains ambiguous. V dropped 0 bases and J dropped 4 bases, with 9 bases sitting between them. This CDR3 is 14 amino acids long. Germline CDR1 reads LGHDT; CDR2 reads YNNKEL (reference sequence). Here the CDR3 reads CASSQDRLLETQYF. The CDR3 bases are TGTGCCAGCAGCCAAGATCGACTCCTAGAGACCCAGTACTTC.

The V call is TRBV9, the J call TRBJ1-5; 7 positions match TRBD1. Germline CDR1 is SGDLS and CDR2 is YYNGEE. Germline trimming cut 4 bases from V and 3 bases from J; bases unmatched to any gene: 13. The CDR3 loop spans 17 amino acids. CDR3 in amino acids: CASSIIRGPHYNQPQHF. CDR3 nucleotides: TGTGCCAGCAGCATAATAAGGGGGCCCCACTACAATCAGCCCCAGCATTTT.

The chain uses TRBV6-2 or TRBV6-3 and TRBJ2-7, with D perhaps TRBD1 (6 bases). This CDR3 is 15 amino acids long. Germline V gives CDR1 MNHEY, CDR2 SVGEGT. V was trimmed by 6 bases and J by 4 bases, leaving 19 bases between them. CDR3 coding DNA: TGTGCCAGCAGCGTAGACCTACTAGGGGGATACGAGCAGTACTTC. As protein: CASSVDLLGGYEQYF.

The rearrangement uses TRBV6-5 and TRBJ2-2; D is uncertain. The CDR3 is made up of 15 amino acids. Between the trimmed V and J ends, which lost 0 bases and 1 base, there was a span of 6 bases. Per the germline V gene, CDR1 is MNHEY and CDR2 is SVGAGI. CDR3 protein: CASSYSRQNTGELFF. In DNA, the CDR3 is TGTGCCAGCAGTTACTCGCGACAGAACACCGGGGAGCTGTTTTTT.

The chain couples TRBV7-8 to TRBJ2-7; the match to TRBD1 covers 10 bases. The CDR3 has 16 amino acids. CDR1 is SGHVS and CDR2 is FQNEAQ in the germline V gene. V was pared by 2 bases and J by 7 bases, with 11 bases of the junction left unmatched. CDR3 nucleotide sequence: TGTGCCAGCAGCTTAATTGTCGGGACAGGGGCCCCGGAGCAGTACTTC. Amino acids: CASSLIVGTGAPEQYF. The full variable domain, completed using reference TRBV7-8 and TRBJ2-7, is GAGVSQSPRYKVAKRGQDVALRCDPISGHVSLFWYQQALGQGPEFLTYFQNEAQLDKSGLPSDRFFAERPEGSVSTLKIQRTQQEDSAVYLCASSLIVGTGAPEQYFGPGTRLTVT.

V gene TRBV6-5 combines with J gene TRBJ2-7, with a tentative D call TRBD1 (6 bases). The CDR3 spans 13 residues. The V gene lost 7 bases and the J gene lost 4 bases, with 14 bases spanning the gap. Germline loops: CDR1 MNHEY, CDR2 SVGAGI. CDR3 region: CASIGGLRYEQYF. CDR3 bases: TGTGCCAGCATAGGGGGATTAAGGTACGAGCAGTACTTC.

The chain has TRBV11-3 and TRBJ2-3; 8 bases align to TRBD2. Germline assignment: CDR1 SGHNT and CDR2 YENEEA. V lost 5 bases, J lost 5 bases, and 9 bases stayed unmatched. This CDR3 region has 15 residues. The CDR3 spells CASSPSRRGVDTQYF. CDR3 nucleotides: TGTGCCAGCAGCCCCTCCCGGCGGGGGGTAGATACGCAGTATTTT.